This T cell receptor (beta chain) emerged from a study of cytomegalovirus exposure and HLA in healthy donors. V was pared by 1 base and J by 5 bases, with 9 bases of the junction left unmatched. The CDR3 has 16 amino acids. The germline gives CDR1 SGHDT, CDR2 YYEEEE. Sequencing was performed with immunoSEQ multiplex PCR; in TCRdb, only in-frame clones are kept and a portion is missing. The data hold fewer than 90,000 clones, with approximately 84% observed a single time. This receptor was taken from a young woman in good health and CMV-seropositive. The chain links TRBV5-6 to TRBJ2-3, with 8 bases aligning to TRBD2. Sequenced sample: PBMCs. The CDR3 region is CASSLFSGGPRDTQYF. CDR3 sequence (DNA): TGTGCCAGCAGCTTGTTTTCGGGGGGGCCGAGAGATACGCAGTATTTT.